The 7 T cell receptor beta chains below all came from one sample that was sequenced in a study of Ad26.COV2.S vaccination and SARS-CoV-2 variants. Clones were read by immunoSEQ multiplex PCR, and TCRdb kept only the in-frame ones, dropping some. This table has 500,000 or so clones, roughly nine tenths appearing once. The treatment here: about 20 received Ad26.COV2.S at low or high dose, single or two shots; 5 received placebo; per-sample allocation not given. Following the first vaccine or placebo injection, samples were taken on day 63. Sample: peripheral blood, taken in a trial of Ad26.COV2.S vaccine versus placebo. These receptors all come from a person aged 18-60 years who received the Ad26.COV2.S COVID-19 vaccine or a placebo.

The chain couples TRBV6-5 to TRBJ2-1; TRBD1 agrees at 8 bases. From germline, CDR1 is MNHEY and CDR2 SVGAGI. V gave up 6 bases and J gave up 3 bases; unmatched junction bases: 7. The CDR3 is 15 amino acids. DNA for the CDR3: TGTGCCAGCAGCACCGGGACAGGCAACTACAATGAGCAGTTCTTC. Its protein is CASSTGTGNYNEQFF.

This sequence joins TRBV5-1 and TRBJ2-3; D is unresolved. V lost 3 bases, J lost 2 bases, and 1 base lay in between. Looked up from germline, CDR1 is SGHRS and CDR2 is YFSETQ. The CDR3 covers 11 residues. DNA of the CDR3: TGCGCCAGCAGCTACACAGATACGCAGTATTTT. It translates to CASSYTDTQYF.

J is TRBJ1-1 and V is TRBV4-1; D gene ambiguous. The CDR3 spans 14 residues. Trimming removed 0 bases at V and 1 base at J, with 6 bases between. Germline CDR1 reads MGHRA; CDR2 reads YSYEKL. The CDR3 is CASSQDAENTEAFF. The CDR3 region has the DNA TGCGCCAGCAGCCAAGATGCGGAGAACACTGAAGCTTTCTTT.

This sequence joins TRBV9 and TRBJ2-3; TRBD1 might be the D (5 bases). The CDR3 is 15 residues long. Germline V gene data show CDR1 as SGDLS and CDR2 as YYNGEE. Trimming removed 3 bases from V and 0 bases from J, with 11 bases in between. The CDR3 DNA follows: TGTGCCAGCAGCGCGAGGCAGGGTAGCACAGATACGCAGTATTTT. It encodes CASSARQGSTDTQYF. The full variable domain, in which reference TRBV9 and TRBJ2-3 provide the parts outside the CDR3, is DSGVTQTPKHLITATGQRVTLRCSPRSGDLSVYWYQQSLDQGLQFLIQYYNGEERAKGNILERFSAQQFPDLHSELNLSSLELGDSALYFCASSARQGSTDTQYFGPGTRLTVL.

This sequence joins TRBV19 and TRBJ2-2; 7 bases fit TRBD1. The CDR3 totals 15 residues. Germline V gene lookup returns CDR1 LNHDA and CDR2 SQIVND (reference sequence). V dropped 6 bases and J dropped 6; count of bases not matched to a gene: 10. CDR3 sequence: CASRMTGSDPGELFF. The CDR3 DNA reads as TGTGCCAGTAGAATGACAGGGTCTGATCCCGGGGAGCTGTTTTTT.

The genes are TRBV7-9 and TRBJ1-3; D is unclear. The germline V and J ends were trimmed by 2 bases and 4 bases, with 9 bases remaining between them. The germline V gene has CDR1 SEHNR and CDR2 FQNEAQ (reference sequence). This CDR3 region has 14 residues. CDR3 nucleotides: TGTGCCAGCAGCTTAATAGACTCGGGAAACACCATATATTTT. Translation: CASSLIDSGNTIYF.

This chain uses TRBV5-4 with TRBJ2-7; D is unclear. The CDR3 sequence is 13 residues long. V lost 4 bases and J 4 bases, leaving 12 bases between the germline ends. Per germline, CDR1 SGHNT and CDR2 YYREEE (reference sequence). The CDR3 coding sequence is TGTGCCAGCAGCACTGGGAACTCATACGAGCAGTACTTC. Residues: CASSTGNSYEQYF.